This TCR beta chain was recovered during a study of shared clonotypes between healthy human individuals. At the level of the study: CD8 memory received one plate per donor, CD8 naive two, CD4 memory three and CD4 naive three.

In germline, CDR1 is MNHEY, CDR2 SVGAGI. This CDR3 is 14 amino acids long. The ends were cut back, 8 bases at V and 0 bases at J, with 10 bases in the middle. Produced via immunoSEQ multiplex PCR; TCRdb's table is partial and in-frame only. In the table there are some 1.4 million clones, roughly 96% of which are singletons. Whole-study results and caveats: Against clonotypes common to all four donors, non-shared ones had lower generation probabilities. Donor scarcity curtailed the genetic and exposure-history diversity represented herein.

Concerning this clone: Its cognate antigen is unknown.

The clonotype was recovered from a man aged 30-40 years in good health. Sequenced sample: naive CD4+ T cells sorted from blood. Specified subset: CD45RA+ positively selected. The rearrangement links TRBV6-5 to TRBJ1-4; D not certain. CDR3 DNA: TGTGCCAGCCGAATGTCTCCAACTAATGAAAAACTGTTTTTT. Translated: CASRMSPTNEKLFF.